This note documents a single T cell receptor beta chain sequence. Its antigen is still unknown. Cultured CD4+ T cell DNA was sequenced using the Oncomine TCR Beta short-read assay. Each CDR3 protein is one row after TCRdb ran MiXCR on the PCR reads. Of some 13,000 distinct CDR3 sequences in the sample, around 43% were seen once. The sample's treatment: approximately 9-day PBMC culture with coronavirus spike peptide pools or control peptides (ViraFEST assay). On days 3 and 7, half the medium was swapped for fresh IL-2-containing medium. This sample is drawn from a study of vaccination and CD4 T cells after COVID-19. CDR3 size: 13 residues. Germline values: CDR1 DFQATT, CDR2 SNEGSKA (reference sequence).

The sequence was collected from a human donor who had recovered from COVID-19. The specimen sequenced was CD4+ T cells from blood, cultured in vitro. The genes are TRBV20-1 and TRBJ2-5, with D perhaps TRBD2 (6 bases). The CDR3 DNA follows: TGCAGCCTTAGGCAGCCGCGGGGAGAGACCCAGTACTTC. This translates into CSLRQPRGETQYF.